This T cell receptor (beta chain) appears in the sequencing data of a study of blood T cell repertoires in COVID-19. In the authors' workflow: Amplification of reference gene primers provided the estimated nucleated cell counts. Sequencing used immunoSEQ multiplex PCR; TCRdb keeps in-frame clones, though not all of them. V, J and clone size reflect that table, while D and trimming were determined from the DNA. The table includes 100,000 to 120,000 clones, just over 75% detected once. Trimming took off 3 bases at V and 4 bases at J, with 9 bases between the two ends. Germline CDR1 reads SGHTA; CDR2 reads FQGNSA. There are 13 residues in the CDR3.

The chain has TRBV7-2 and TRBJ1-1; possible D gene TRBD1, 5 bases. Sequenced material: peripheral blood. The TCR comes from a woman older than 75 with acute or convalescent COVID-19. The CDR3 nucleotides read TGTGCCAGCAGCTTTCGCAGGGCCACTGAAGCTTTCTTT. Protein sequence: CASSFRRATEAFF.